The T cell receptor (beta chain) under discussion was sequenced for a study of Graves' ophthalmopathy and Graves' hyperthyroidism. RNA served as the template for amplifying TCR beta CDR3 regions. HTBI primers were used in a first-round RT-PCR, which preceded a second-round multiplex PCR. TCRdb fed the multiplex PCR reads into MiXCR, producing one record per CDR3 protein. The data show some 360,000 distinct CDR3 sequences, with approximately 18% seen just once and 2% to 3% held by the top ten. In its sample, this clonotype was seen many times. Diagnosis used clinical symptoms, serum thyroxine, TRAb, thyroid ultrasound and orbital computed tomography. The V gene lost 3 bases and the J gene lost 4 bases, with 18 bases spanning the gap. This CDR3 has 16 amino acids. Germline CDR1 is LNHDA and CDR2 is SQIVND (reference sequence).

The sequence derives from an adult woman with stable Graves' hyperthyroidism. The sequenced sample consisted of peripheral blood. This chain connects TRBV19 to TRBJ2-5; D gene ambiguous. This chain's CDR3 is CASSIGVGSVRETQYF. The CDR3, as DNA: TGTGCCAGTAGTATTGGGGTTGGGTCGGTCCGAGAGACCCAGTACTTC. The whole variable domain, remainder taken from reference TRBV19 and TRBJ2-5, is DGGITQSPKYLFRKEGQNVTLSCEQNLNHDAMYWYRQDPGQGLRLIYYSQIVNDFQKGDIAEGYSVSREKKESFPLTVTSAQKNPTAFYLCASSIGVGSVRETQYFGPGTRLLVL.